This TCR beta chain stems from a study of response to subunit inactivated influenza vaccine. Study-wide points: It was the authors' suggestion that each seasonal influenza vaccination recruits few new T cells.

This clonotype was seen at least ten times. What it binds is unknown. The CDR3 runs 10 residues. CDR1 DFQATT and CDR2 SNEGSKA come from the germline V gene (reference sequence). The germline V and J ends were trimmed by 5 bases and 5 bases, with 6 bases remaining between them. TCRdb reprocessed the RT-PCR reads via MiXCR and lists one record per CDR3 protein. The sample lists 280,000 or so distinct CDR3 sequences; just over 20% were seen once. Sequences were derived from PBMCs from blood, sampled less than 22 months after vaccination. This rearrangement joins TRBV20-1 to TRBJ2-5; unclear D gene. This TCR was sampled from a man aged 45 to 75 who received an inactivated influenza vaccine. The CDR3 bases are TGCAGTGCTTTGAGGGAGACCCAGTACTTC. This sequence encodes CSALRETQYF.